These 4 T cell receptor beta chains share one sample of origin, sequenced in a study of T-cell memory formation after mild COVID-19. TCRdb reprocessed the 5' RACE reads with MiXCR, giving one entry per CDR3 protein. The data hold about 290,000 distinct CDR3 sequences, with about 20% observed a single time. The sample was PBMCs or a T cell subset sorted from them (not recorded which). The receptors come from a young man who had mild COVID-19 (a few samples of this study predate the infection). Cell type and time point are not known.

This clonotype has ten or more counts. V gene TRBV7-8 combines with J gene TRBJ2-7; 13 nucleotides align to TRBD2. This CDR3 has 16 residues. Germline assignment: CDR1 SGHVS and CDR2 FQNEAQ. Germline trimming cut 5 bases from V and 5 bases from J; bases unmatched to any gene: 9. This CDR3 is CASSASGLAGADEQYF. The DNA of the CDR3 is TGTGCCAGCAGCGCAAGCGGACTAGCGGGGGCAGACGAGCAGTACTTC.

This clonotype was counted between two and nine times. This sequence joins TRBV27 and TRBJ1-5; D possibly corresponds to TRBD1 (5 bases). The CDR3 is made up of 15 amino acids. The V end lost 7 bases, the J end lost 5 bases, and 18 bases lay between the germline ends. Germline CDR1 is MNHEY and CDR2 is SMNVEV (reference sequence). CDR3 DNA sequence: TGTGCCAGCAACCCCGGAGCACCGGGGGATCAGCCCCAGCATTTT. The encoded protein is CASNPGAPGDQPQHF.

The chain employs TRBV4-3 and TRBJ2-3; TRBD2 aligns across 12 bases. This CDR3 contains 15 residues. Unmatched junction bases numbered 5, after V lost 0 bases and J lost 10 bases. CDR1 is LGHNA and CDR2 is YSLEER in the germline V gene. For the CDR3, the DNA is TGCGCCAGCAGCCAAGAGGCTAGCGGGGGGGCTGCGCAGTATTTT. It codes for CASSQEASGGAAQYF.

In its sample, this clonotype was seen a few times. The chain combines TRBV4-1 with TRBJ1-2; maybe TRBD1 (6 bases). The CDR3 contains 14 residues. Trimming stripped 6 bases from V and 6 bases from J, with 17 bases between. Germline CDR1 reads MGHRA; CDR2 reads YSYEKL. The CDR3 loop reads CASRKTGTRDGYTF. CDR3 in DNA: TGCGCCAGCAGGAAAACCGGGACAAGGGATGGCTACACCTTC.